Only one count was recorded for the clone carrying this T cell receptor (beta chain). The CDR3 is 15 residues long. Germline V lookup: CDR1 SGHNT, CDR2 YYREEE (reference sequence). The germline V and J ends were trimmed by 2 bases and 1 base, with 12 bases remaining between them. This sample was included in a study of blood T cell repertoires in COVID-19. Study background: Both acute and convalescent COVID-19 samples were obtained from the United States, Italy and Spain. The analysed material was cDNA or gDNA that came from T cells, B-cell-depleted T cells, or PBMCs.

How the authors handled the data: Reference gene primer amplification gave nucleated cell count estimates. Clones were read by immunoSEQ multiplex PCR, and TCRdb kept only the in-frame ones, dropping some. Clone size and the V and J calls come from that table; the DNA yielded D and trimming. The sample lists 70,000 or so clones, 65% to 90% occurring once. Sequencing was carried out using peripheral blood. This sequence was found in a man older than 75 with acute or convalescent COVID-19. This chain connects TRBV5-4 to TRBJ1-1; maybe TRBD1 (6 bases). This CDR3 is CASSFRKTGNTEAFF. CDR3 in DNA: TGTGCCAGCAGCTTCCGGAAGACAGGGAACACTGAAGCTTTCTTT.